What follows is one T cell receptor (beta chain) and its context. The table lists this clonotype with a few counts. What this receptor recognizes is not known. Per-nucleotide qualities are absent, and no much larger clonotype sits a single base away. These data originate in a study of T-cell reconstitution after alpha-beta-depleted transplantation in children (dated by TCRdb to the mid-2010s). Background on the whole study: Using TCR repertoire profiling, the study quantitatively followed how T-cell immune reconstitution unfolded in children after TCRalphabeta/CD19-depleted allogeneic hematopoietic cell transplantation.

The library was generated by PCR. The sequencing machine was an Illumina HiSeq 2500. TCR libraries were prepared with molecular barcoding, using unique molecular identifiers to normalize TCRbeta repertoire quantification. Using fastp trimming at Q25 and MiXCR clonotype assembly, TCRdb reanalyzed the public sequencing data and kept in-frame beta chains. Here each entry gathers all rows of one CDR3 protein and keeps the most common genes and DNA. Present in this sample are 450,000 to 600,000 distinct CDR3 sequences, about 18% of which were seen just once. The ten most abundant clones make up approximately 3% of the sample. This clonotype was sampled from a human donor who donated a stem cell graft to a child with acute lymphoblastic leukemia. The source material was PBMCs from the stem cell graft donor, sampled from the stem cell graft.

The DNA sequence is TGCGCCAGCAGCATCGGACTAGCGGCCACCTACGAGCAGTACTTC. Its amino acids are CASSIGLAATYEQYF. The rearranged segments are TRBV5-1 and TRBJ2-7; the junction holds 10 bases that match TRBD2. Trimming leaves V shorter by 4 bases and J shorter by 2 bases, with the junction holding 6 bases beyond the gene matches. Counted from cysteine to phenylalanine, this CDR3 has 15 amino acids. Only CDR3 DNA remains: 45 bases, in frame from the first base. Reading the germline V gene gives CDR1 SGHRS and CDR2 YFSETQ.